This TCR beta chain was retrieved from a study of CD8+ T cells in alopecia areata. The sequencing template was cDNA reverse transcribed from extracted RNA. Using immunoSEQ multiplex PCR, the repertoire was profiled, and TCRdb retains in-frame clones only, with some absent. The table records some 110,000 clones, roughly 50% of them present only once. Treatment indicated: oral pan-JAK inhibitor, 5-10 mg twice daily. Germline V CDR1 and CDR2: LGHNA, YNFKEQ. V was cut by 3 bases and J by 11 bases, with 16 bases left in between. CDR3 length equals 13 residues. V is TRBV4-2 and J is TRBJ1-1; possible D gene TRBD1, 5 bases. This clonotype was obtained from a human donor with alopecia areata. This material consisted of CD8+ T cells sorted from blood, taken at week 4, from a patient treated with tofacitinib. The DNA of the CDR3 is TGTGCCAGCAGCCATAACTCAGGGCCCGGGGCTTTCTTT. Protein: CASSHNSGPGAFF.